This T cell receptor (beta chain) is from a study of response to subunit inactivated influenza vaccine. Findings and limits, study-wide: That few new T cells are recruited by each seasonal influenza vaccination was the authors' suggestion.

On this clonotype itself: Antigen unknown.

MiXCR, run by TCRdb on the RT-PCR reads, gives a single entry per CDR3 protein. The repertoire includes more than 500,000 distinct CDR3 sequences, roughly 10% of them detected once, and 9.5% to 12% sits in the top ten. The same data also contributed to another study, on T cells expressing NK-cell markers. Turning to that study: The cDNA for TCR beta came from 5'RACE template switching with UMIs.

The TCR originated in a man between 45 and 60 years old who received an inactivated influenza vaccine. The material was PBMCs from blood, obtained on the day of vaccination.

The CDR3 bases are TGTGCCAGCAGTTTTCGGGAAGTACTATACAATGAGCAGTTCTTC. Translating it yields CASSFREVLYNEQFF. The rearrangement links TRBV12-3 or TRBV12-4 to TRBJ2-1, with a possible D match to TRBD2 (5 bases). Trimming took 3 bases from V and 4 from J, leaving 13 bases between them. The CDR3 has 15 amino acids.